The rows below give T cell receptor beta chains drawn from one sample of a study of control samples from healthy donors and cancer patients. TCRdb's copy holds only in-frame clones and misses some; the assay was immunoSEQ multiplex PCR. The specimen's table records roughly 200,000 clones. The sample comprised blood. The origin of the receptors is a woman under 40 in good health. The CDR3 runs from the conserved cysteine through the conserved F or W. Fields, in order: D gene, V gene, J gene, CDR3 DNA, CDR3 protein. D genes are given only for firm matches.

D gene: -; V gene: TRBV27; J gene: TRBJ1-2; CDR3 DNA: TGTGCCAGCAGTCCCCACGGGGGGTTCTATGGCTACACCTTC; CDR3 protein: CASSPHGGFYGYTF
D gene: TRBD1; V gene: TRBV5-3; J gene: TRBJ1-1; CDR3 DNA: TGTGCCAGAAGCTTGAGAGGGGGCAAAGCTACCTTGAACACTGAAGCTTTCTTT; CDR3 protein: CARSLRGGKATLNTEAFF
D gene: -; V gene: TRBV5-1; J gene: TRBJ1-2; CDR3 DNA: TGCGCCAGCAGCAGCAGTGACTATGGCTACACCTTC; CDR3 protein: CASSSSDYGYTF
D gene: -; V gene: TRBV6-5; J gene: TRBJ1-2; CDR3 DNA: TGTGCCAGCAGTTACTCCGGGCCCCTTGGCTACACCTTC; CDR3 protein: CASSYSGPLGYTF
D gene: -; V gene: TRBV5-1; J gene: TRBJ1-5; CDR3 DNA: TGCGCCAGCAGCTTGGACAGGAGCATCAATCAGCCCCAGCATTTT; CDR3 protein: CASSLDRSINQPQHF
D gene: -; V gene: TRBV24-1; J gene: TRBJ1-2; CDR3 DNA: TGTGCCACCAGCCACTTCACAGGGTACGGCTATGGCTACACCTTC; CDR3 protein: CATSHFTGYGYGYTF
D gene: TRBD2; V gene: TRBV7-8; J gene: TRBJ2-1; CDR3 DNA: TGTGCCAGCAGCAACCCGACGGGGGGGTCCTACAATGAGCAGTTCTTC; CDR3 protein: CASSNPTGGSYNEQFF
D gene: -; V gene: TRBV7-8; J gene: TRBJ2-5; CDR3 DNA: TGTGCCAGCAGCTTCGGGCGGTTCAGGGAATTCGAGACCCAGTACTTC; CDR3 protein: CASSFGRFREFETQYF
D gene: -; V gene: TRBV12-3/TRBV12-4; J gene: TRBJ1-6; CDR3 DNA: TGTGCCAGCAGTTTTAGTCTCGGTTCACCCCTCCACTTT; CDR3 protein: CASSFSLGSPLHF
D gene: -; V gene: TRBV10-3; J gene: TRBJ1-4; CDR3 DNA: TGTGCCATCAGTGAGTCGTCGGGTGAAAAACTGTTTTTT; CDR3 protein: CAISESSGEKLFF
D gene: -; V gene: TRBV5-1; J gene: TRBJ1-4; CDR3 DNA: TGCGCCAGCAGCTTGGGACGGCAGGCCGGGTCAACTAATGAAAAACTGTTTTTT; CDR3 protein: CASSLGRQAGSTNEKLFF
D gene: -; V gene: TRBV7-9; J gene: TRBJ1-1; CDR3 DNA: TGTGCCAGCAGCCCGGAGGCTTCGAACACTGAAGCTTTCTTT; CDR3 protein: CASSPEASNTEAFF
D gene: -; V gene: TRBV4-1; J gene: TRBJ1-1; CDR3 DNA: TGCGCCAGCAGCCAAGCAAGTCTTGTAGAAGGGCTCAAGAACACTGAAGCTTTCTTT; CDR3 protein: CASSQASLVEGLKNTEAFF
D gene: TRBD1; V gene: TRBV5-4; J gene: TRBJ1-2; CDR3 DNA: TGTGCCAGCAGTTCAGCCGAATCCCGGACAGGGCTCAACTATGGCTACACCTTC; CDR3 protein: CASSSAESRTGLNYGYTF
D gene: -; V gene: TRBV20-1; J gene: TRBJ2-7; CDR3 DNA: TGCAGTGCTAGTTGGCACGGACACTACGAGCAGTACTTC; CDR3 protein: CSASWHGHYEQYF
D gene: -; V gene: TRBV30; J gene: TRBJ1-5; CDR3 DNA: TGTGCCTGGAGCGAATCCTACAATCAGCCCCAGCATTTT; CDR3 protein: CAWSESYNQPQHF
D gene: -; V gene: TRBV6-2/TRBV6-3; J gene: TRBJ1-2; CDR3 DNA: TGTGCCAGCAGTTACGGGACCTATGGCTACACCTTC; CDR3 protein: CASSYGTYGYTF
D gene: -; V gene: TRBV5-1; J gene: TRBJ2-3; CDR3 DNA: TGCGCCAGCAGCTTGGCCGGCGACAGCCTAACAGATACGCAGTATTTT; CDR3 protein: CASSLAGDSLTDTQYF
D gene: -; V gene: TRBV28; J gene: TRBJ1-3; CDR3 DNA: TGTGCCAGCAGTTTTCGGTCGACAGGAAACACCATATATTTT; CDR3 protein: CASSFRSTGNTIYF
D gene: -; V gene: TRBV2; J gene: TRBJ2-2; CDR3 DNA: TGTGCCAGCAGCGACATCAGGGTTAACGGGGAGCTGTTTTTT; CDR3 protein: CASSDIRVNGELFF
D gene: -; V gene: TRBV6-2/TRBV6-3; J gene: TRBJ1-1; CDR3 DNA: TGTGCCAGCAGTTACTCGATGAAGAACACTGAAGCTTTCTTT; CDR3 protein: CASSYSMKNTEAFF
D gene: TRBD1; V gene: TRBV18; J gene: TRBJ1-4; CDR3 DNA: TGTGCCAGCTCACCCGGACAGGCCGTAAATGAAAAACTGTTTTTT; CDR3 protein: CASSPGQAVNEKLFF
D gene: -; V gene: TRBV28; J gene: TRBJ1-2; CDR3 DNA: TGTGCCAGCAGTTTAAAGGGACTCCATCGATTCTATGGCTACACCTTC; CDR3 protein: CASSLKGLHRFYGYTF
D gene: -; V gene: TRBV29-1; J gene: TRBJ1-5; CDR3 DNA: TGCAGCGTTGTAGTTTGGGGGGGCGCGGATCAGCCCCAGCATTTT; CDR3 protein: CSVVVWGGADQPQHF
D gene: -; V gene: TRBV28; J gene: TRBJ1-2; CDR3 DNA: TGTGCCAGCAGTTTGTCCGGGACTAACTATGGCTACACCTTC; CDR3 protein: CASSLSGTNYGYTF
D gene: -; V gene: TRBV7-3; J gene: TRBJ2-3; CDR3 DNA: TGTGCCAGCAGCTTAACTGGGGATACGCAGTATTTT; CDR3 protein: CASSLTGDTQYF
D gene: -; V gene: TRBV19; J gene: TRBJ2-2; CDR3 DNA: TGTGCCAGTAGTTTCGGGACGGTGAACACCGGGGAGCTGTTTTTT; CDR3 protein: CASSFGTVNTGELFF
D gene: -; V gene: TRBV28; J gene: TRBJ2-7; CDR3 DNA: TGTGCCAGCAGTTTAGGATTTCTCCCCTCCTACGAGCAGTACTTC; CDR3 protein: CASSLGFLPSYEQYF
D gene: -; V gene: TRBV28; J gene: TRBJ2-1; CDR3 DNA: TGTGCCAGCAGCCTACGCGTCAATGAGCAGTTCTTC; CDR3 protein: CASSLRVNEQFF
D gene: -; V gene: TRBV19; J gene: TRBJ1-3; CDR3 DNA: TGTGCCAGTACCCATCAACCGGGACCTAAGGGGAACGGGGATAACGGAAACACCATATATTTT; CDR3 protein: CASTHQPGPKGNGDNGNTIYF
D gene: -; V gene: TRBV28; J gene: TRBJ1-1; CDR3 DNA: TGTGCCAGCAGTTTGGCCAGGGAGGGATTTGAAGCTTTCTTT; CDR3 protein: CASSLAREGFEAFF
D gene: -; V gene: TRBV19; J gene: TRBJ1-4; CDR3 DNA: TGTGCCAGTAGTATACTTCCCCGGGGACGAAGTGAAAAACTGTTTTTT; CDR3 protein: CASSILPRGRSEKLFF
D gene: TRBD2; V gene: TRBV5-1; J gene: TRBJ2-5; CDR3 DNA: TGCGCCAGCAGCTTACCCGGGACTAGCGGGCCCCAAGAGACCCAGTACTTC; CDR3 protein: CASSLPGTSGPQETQYF
D gene: -; V gene: TRBV28; J gene: TRBJ1-6; CDR3 DNA: TGTGCCAGCACCCTACCCACGACAGGACCGGGACCCCTCCACTTT; CDR3 protein: CASTLPTTGPGPLHF
D gene: TRBD1; V gene: TRBV7-2; J gene: TRBJ1-1; CDR3 DNA: TGTGCCAGCAGCTTCATACAGGGGGGGGGAACTGAAGCTTTCTTT; CDR3 protein: CASSFIQGGGTEAFF
D gene: -; V gene: TRBV5-1; J gene: TRBJ1-1; CDR3 DNA: TGCGCCAGCAGCCGCGCGGGGGGCCCGAACACTGAAGCTTTCTTT; CDR3 protein: CASSRAGGPNTEAFF
D gene: -; V gene: TRBV21-1; J gene: TRBJ1-2; CDR3 DNA: TGTGCCAGCAGCAAAGAAAGGACAGGGGTATACAACTATGGCTACACCTTC; CDR3 protein: CASSKERTGVYNYGYTF
D gene: -; V gene: TRBV11-3; J gene: TRBJ2-2; CDR3 DNA: TGTGCCAGCAGCTTAGAGGGAGGCTATTCGAACACCGGGGAGCTGTTTTTT; CDR3 protein: CASSLEGGYSNTGELFF
D gene: -; V gene: TRBV5-1; J gene: TRBJ2-3; CDR3 DNA: TGCGCCAGCAGCTTGCTGGGGACCTGGGTCGATACGCAGTATTTT; CDR3 protein: CASSLLGTWVDTQYF
D gene: TRBD1; V gene: TRBV30; J gene: TRBJ2-7; CDR3 DNA: TGTGCCTGGAGTCTAGGGGGCTCAACCCCCTTCGAGCAGTACTTC; CDR3 protein: CAWSLGGSTPFEQYF
D gene: TRBD1; V gene: TRBV27; J gene: TRBJ2-7; CDR3 DNA: TGTGCCAGCAGTTCACGCCGGGACAGGGGAGCCCACGAGCAGTACTTC; CDR3 protein: CASSSRRDRGAHEQYF
D gene: -; V gene: TRBV19; J gene: TRBJ1-5; CDR3 DNA: TGTGCCAGTAGTTATAACAGTCAGCCCCAGCATTTT; CDR3 protein: CASSYNSQPQHF
D gene: -; V gene: TRBV12-3/TRBV12-4; J gene: TRBJ1-1; CDR3 DNA: TGTGCCAGCCTCGACGGCGCGAAGCCTGAAGCTTTCTTT; CDR3 protein: CASLDGAKPEAFF
D gene: -; V gene: TRBV4-1; J gene: TRBJ2-1; CDR3 DNA: TGCGCCAGCAGCCAAGCCCCCTGGGGCGAGCAGTTCTTC; CDR3 protein: CASSQAPWGEQFF
D gene: TRBD1; V gene: TRBV27; J gene: TRBJ1-2; CDR3 DNA: TGTGCCAGCAGGACAGGGGGCGCCGTGGGCTACACCTTC; CDR3 protein: CASRTGGAVGYTF
D gene: TRBD2; V gene: TRBV9; J gene: TRBJ2-7; CDR3 DNA: TGTGCCAGCAGCGTAGGGTTCGAGACTAGCGGGGAAGACTACGAGCAGTACTTC; CDR3 protein: CASSVGFETSGEDYEQYF
D gene: -; V gene: TRBV28; J gene: TRBJ1-2; CDR3 DNA: TGTGCCAGCAGTCCTTTCGGGACGTCGAACTATGGCTACACCTTC; CDR3 protein: CASSPFGTSNYGYTF
D gene: TRBD1; V gene: TRBV5-5; J gene: TRBJ1-1; CDR3 DNA: TGTGCCAGCAGCACGAGGACAGGGGAGACTTTGAACACTGAAGCTTTCTTT; CDR3 protein: CASSTRTGETLNTEAFF
D gene: -; V gene: TRBV28; J gene: TRBJ1-5; CDR3 DNA: TGTGCCAGCAGGCGACAGAATAGCAATCAGCCCCAGCATTTT; CDR3 protein: CASRRQNSNQPQHF
D gene: TRBD1; V gene: TRBV7-8; J gene: TRBJ1-2; CDR3 DNA: TGTGCCAGCAGCTCTCGACAGGGACCTAACTATGGCTACACCTTC; CDR3 protein: CASSSRQGPNYGYTF